One and the same sample provided the 19 T cell receptor beta chains below, sequenced in a study of CD8 T cells in ankylosing spondylitis. Antigens for these TCRs are unknown. Study results and limitations: Within ankylosing spondylitis blood, a TCR beta motif made up of eight or nine highly homologous variants appeared to be characteristic.

TCRdb ran MiXCR on the 5' RACE reads and lists one entry per CDR3 protein. In the table there are 700,000 to 1,000,000 distinct CDR3 sequences, about an eighth of which are singletons. Sequencing was done on a sample of blood, either unsorted or a sorted T cell fraction (not recorded which). Source of these receptors: a male donor with ankylosing spondylitis.

This clonotype was found many times. This chain joins TRBV7-2 and TRBJ2-7, with D tentatively TRBD2 (5 bases). The CDR3 has 13 residues. V lost 5 bases to trimming and J lost 4 bases, with 12 bases between them. CDR1 is SGHTA and CDR2 is FQGNSA in the germline V gene. The CDR3 DNA follows: TGTGCCAGCAGCACCCTAGCCGCATACGAGCAGTACTTC. Residues: CASSTLAAYEQYF.

The rearrangement joins TRBV29-1 to TRBJ1-5; D is perhaps TRBD1 (6 bases). Trimming left V 8 bases short and J 6 bases short, with 14 bases between. Germline V gives CDR1 SQVTM, CDR2 ANQGSEA. The CDR3 sequence is 12 residues long. CDR3 protein: CSTWTVGQPQHF. DNA of the CDR3: TGCAGCACCTGGACAGTGGGTCAGCCCCAGCATTTT.

This clonotype was observed a handful of times. This chain joins TRBV7-2 and TRBJ2-1; D possibly matches TRBD1 or TRBD2 (7 bases each). This CDR3 is built from 14 residues. Per the germline V gene, CDR1 is SGHTA and CDR2 is FQGNSA. V lost 5 bases and J lost 8, with 16 bases in between. CDR3 sequence (DNA): TGTGCCAGCAGCAAAAGGGAGGGGGCCGATGAGCAGTTCTTC. Translating gives CASSKREGADEQFF. The full variable domain, its missing parts supplied by reference TRBV7-2 and TRBJ2-1, is GAGVSQSPSNKVTEKGKDVELRCDPISGHTALYWYRQSLGQGLEFLIYFQGNSAPDKSGLPSDRFSAERTGGSVSTLTIQRTQQEDSAVYLCASSKREGADEQFFGPGTRLTVL.

This chain links TRBV4-3 with TRBJ2-5, with 12 bases aligning to TRBD2. V gave up 0 bases and J gave up 4 bases; unmatched junction bases: 6. The CDR3 spans 17 residues. Germline CDR1 and CDR2: LGHNA and YSLEER. CDR3 protein: CASSQDASGGAGETQYF. CDR3 bases: TGCGCCAGCAGCCAAGATGCTAGCGGGGGGGCCGGAGAGACCCAGTACTTC.

The chain combines TRBV20-1 with TRBJ1-5; 8 bases match TRBD1. The CDR3 runs to 16 residues. Trimming took 3 bases from V and 4 from J; bases not matched to a gene: 11. Germline CDR1 DFQATT, CDR2 SNEGSKA (reference sequence). CDR3 protein: CSASVFTGGRNQPQHF. DNA of the CDR3: TGCAGTGCTAGTGTCTTCACAGGGGGACGGAATCAGCCCCAGCATTTT.

The chain has TRBV7-9 and TRBJ1-4; TRBD1 matches 8 bases. This CDR3 region has 17 residues. Trimming removed 5 bases from V and 0 bases from J; junction bases left unmatched: 8. Germline CDR1 is SEHNR and CDR2 is FQNEAQ (reference sequence). The CDR3 DNA follows: TGTGCCAGCAGCGATGGGACAGGTTGGACAACTAATGAAAAACTGTTTTTT. It yields the protein CASSDGTGWTTNEKLFF.

Only a few counts were recorded for this clonotype. The chain has TRBV28 and TRBJ2-5; 8 bases are shared with TRBD1. This CDR3 has 15 residues. Trimming cost V 7 bases and J 3 bases; bases outside gene matches: 10. Germline CDR1 is MDHEN and CDR2 is SYDVKM. The DNA for the CDR3 is TGTGCCAGCAACAGGGGGAGGCGCCGGGAAGAGACCCAGTACTTC. Amino acids: CASNRGRRREETQYF.

The chain joins TRBV4-3 to TRBJ2-4; TRBD2 matches 11 bases. Germline V CDR1 and CDR2: LGHNA, YSLEER. The CDR3 is 17 amino acids. The J segment lost 5 bases and the V segment lost 1 base, leaving 7 bases of the junction unmatched. CDR3 coding DNA: TGCGCCAGCAGCCAAGCCCTAGCGGGGGGCCCTCAAAACATTCAGTACTTC. It is translated as CASSQALAGGPQNIQYF.

The table lists this clonotype with a few counts. This chain uses TRBV20-1 with TRBJ2-1; no definite D call. Trimming left V 4 bases short and J 5 bases short, with 18 bases between. Germline CDR1 is DFQATT and CDR2 is SNEGSKA (reference sequence). This CDR3 is 15 amino acids long. CDR3 nucleotides: TGCAGTGCTACGCCCGCCCAGGACCCTCACAATGAGCAGTTCTTC. Translated: CSATPAQDPHNEQFF.

This clonotype was seen repeatedly, ten times or more. V and J are TRBV20-1 and TRBJ2-7; perhaps TRBD1 as D (5 bases). Trimming pared 3 bases from V and 3 bases from J, leaving 12 bases between. Germline-derived CDR1 and CDR2 are DFQATT and SNEGSKA (reference sequence). The CDR3 contains 13 residues. The CDR3 loop is CSASPRQFYEQYF. The CDR3 DNA sequence: TGCAGTGCTAGCCCGAGACAGTTCTACGAGCAGTACTTC.

The genes are TRBV5-1 and TRBJ1-1, with no clear D. This CDR3 has 14 amino acids. Germline values: CDR1 SGHRS, CDR2 YFSETQ. Trimming cost V 3 bases and J 0 bases, with 9 bases left between them. The CDR3 protein is CASSYGSVNTEAFF. The CDR3 nucleotides read TGCGCCAGCAGCTATGGGAGCGTGAACACTGAAGCTTTCTTT.

At least ten counts were recorded for this clonotype. J is TRBJ1-1 and V is TRBV5-1; maybe TRBD1 (5 bases). CDR1 and CDR2 from the germline V gene are SGHRS and YFSETQ. The CDR3 totals 13 residues. The V and J ends lost 3 bases and 11 bases respectively, with 17 bases between them. The CDR3 spells CASSSRGIELAFF. CDR3 DNA sequence: TGCGCCAGCAGCTCGAGGGGTATTGAGTTGGCTTTCTTT.

This clonotype was counted ten times or more. The chain combines TRBV20-1 with TRBJ2-7, with D maybe TRBD2 (7 bases). The length of the CDR3 is 13 residues. The V gene lost 6 bases and the J gene lost 7 bases, with 19 bases spanning the gap. CDR1 and CDR2 from the germline V gene are DFQATT and SNEGSKA (reference sequence). CDR3: CSAGGAGVKEQYF. CDR3 sequence (DNA): TGCAGTGCAGGGGGGGCGGGAGTAAAGGAGCAGTACTTC.

This clonotype was seen a handful of times. V and J are TRBV29-1 and TRBJ2-3, with 7 bases matching TRBD1. V lost 6 bases, J lost 0 bases, and 6 bases stayed unmatched. The germline gives CDR1 SQVTM, CDR2 ANQGSEA. The CDR3 contains 14 residues. The CDR3: CSVSKGASTDTQYF. The CDR3 DNA reads as TGCAGCGTCTCTAAGGGGGCTAGCACAGATACGCAGTATTTT.

This rearrangement joins TRBV27 to TRBJ2-7, with 13 bases lining up with TRBD2. Looked up from germline, CDR1 is MNHEY and CDR2 is SMNVEV (reference sequence). This CDR3 region has 16 residues. The junction had 6 bases not matched to a gene; V was cut back by 5 bases and J by 2 bases. Here the CDR3 reads CASSVGLAGAPYEQYF. CDR3 nucleotide sequence: TGTGCCAGCAGTGTAGGACTAGCGGGAGCCCCCTACGAGCAGTACTTC.

This CDR3 is CASSFRASSNNEQFF. CDR3 in DNA: TGCGCCAGCAGCTTCCGGGCCTCATCCAACAATGAGCAGTTCTTC. V and J are TRBV5-1 and TRBJ2-1, with unresolved D. The CDR3 covers 15 residues. The V end was cut by 2 bases, the J end by 5 bases, with 14 bases between. Looked up from germline, CDR1 is SGHRS and CDR2 is YFSETQ.

This clonotype has a handful of counts. This rearrangement joins TRBV20-1 to TRBJ2-3, with 7 bases that match TRBD2. This CDR3 has 16 residues. The V gene's germline CDR1 is DFQATT and CDR2 SNEGSKA (reference sequence). J gave up 0 bases and V 3 bases, and 9 bases lay outside the gene matches. The CDR3 bases are TGCAGTGCTAGCCCAACTAGCGCCCATAGCACAGATACGCAGTATTTT. This codes for CSASPTSAHSTDTQYF.

This clonotype was counted only a few times. The V gene is TRBV24-1, the J gene TRBJ2-2; 12 bases are shared with TRBD2. Trimming removed 4 bases from V and 5 bases from J; junction bases left unmatched: 1. Germline V gives CDR1 KGHDR, CDR2 SFDVKD. The CDR3 is 15 amino acids. In DNA, the CDR3 is TGTGCCACCAGTGAACTAGCGGGAGGTACCGGGGAGCTGTTTTTT. This gives the protein CATSELAGGTGELFF.

This clonotype has just a few counts. This chain uses TRBV19 with TRBJ1-6; TRBD1 aligns across 7 bases. V shed 5 bases and J 7 bases; nucleotides not matched to a gene: 5. CDR3 size: 14 residues. Germline CDR1 reads LNHDA; CDR2 reads SQIVND (reference sequence). The CDR3 sequence is CASSHRGGNSPLHF. CDR3 bases: TGTGCCAGTAGTCACAGGGGTGGGAATTCACCCCTCCACTTT.